This T cell receptor beta chain is drawn from a study of regulatory dendritic cells for organ transplantation. Study-level points and caveats: Memory CD8+ T cells were the most oligoclonal; naive cells were highly diverse.

V lost 5 bases, J lost 3 bases, and 10 bases stayed unmatched. From germline, CDR1 is SSHAT and CDR2 FNYEAQ (reference sequence). The CDR3 runs 15 residues. The assay was immunoSEQ multiplex PCR, and TCRdb's table has in-frame clones only and misses some. The table records about 28,000 clones, around 82% of them present only once. Comments on this clone: The antigen remains unidentified.

Sequencing input: naive CD8+ T cells from blood. Subset in this sample: CD45RA+ naive T cells. This TCR was sampled from a human donor in good health. The J gene is TRBJ2-7, the V gene TRBV7-7, with 7 bases aligning to TRBD1. The CDR3 nucleotides are TGTGCCAGCAGCAGCTCGACAGGGAAGGACTACGAGCAGTACTTC. Protein product: CASSSSTGKDYEQYF.